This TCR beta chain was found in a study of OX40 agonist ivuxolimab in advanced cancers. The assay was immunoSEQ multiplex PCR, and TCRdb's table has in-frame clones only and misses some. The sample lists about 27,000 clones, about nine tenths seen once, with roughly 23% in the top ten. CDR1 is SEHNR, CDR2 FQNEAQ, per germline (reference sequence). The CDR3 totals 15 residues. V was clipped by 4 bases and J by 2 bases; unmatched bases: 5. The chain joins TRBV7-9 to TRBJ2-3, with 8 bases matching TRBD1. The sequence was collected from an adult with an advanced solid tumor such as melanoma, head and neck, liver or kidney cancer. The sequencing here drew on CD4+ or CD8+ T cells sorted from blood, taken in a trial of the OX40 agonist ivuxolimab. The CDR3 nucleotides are TGTGCCAGCAGCTCGACAGGGGACACCACAGATACGCAGTATTTT. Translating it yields CASSSTGDTTDTQYF.